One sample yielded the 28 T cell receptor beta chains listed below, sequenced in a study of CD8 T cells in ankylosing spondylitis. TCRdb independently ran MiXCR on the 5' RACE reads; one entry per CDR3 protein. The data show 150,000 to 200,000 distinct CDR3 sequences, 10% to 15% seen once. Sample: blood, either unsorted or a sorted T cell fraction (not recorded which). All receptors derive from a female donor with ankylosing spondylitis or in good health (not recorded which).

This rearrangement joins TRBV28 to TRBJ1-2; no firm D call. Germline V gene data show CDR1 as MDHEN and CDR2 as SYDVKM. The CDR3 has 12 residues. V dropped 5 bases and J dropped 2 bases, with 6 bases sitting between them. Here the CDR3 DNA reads TGTGCCAGCAGTCCACAGAACTATGGCTACACCTTC. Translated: CASSPQNYGYTF.

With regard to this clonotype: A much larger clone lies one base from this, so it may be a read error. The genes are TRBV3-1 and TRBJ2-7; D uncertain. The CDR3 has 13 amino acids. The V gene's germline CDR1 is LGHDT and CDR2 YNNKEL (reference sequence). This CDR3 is CSSSVEGSYEQYF. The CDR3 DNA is TGTTCCAGCTCCGTCGAAGGGTCCTACGAGCAGTACTTC.

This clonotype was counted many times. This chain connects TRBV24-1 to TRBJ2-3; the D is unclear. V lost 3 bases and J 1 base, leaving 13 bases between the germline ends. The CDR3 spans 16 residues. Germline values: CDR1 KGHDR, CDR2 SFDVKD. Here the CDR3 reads CATSDPGGPGTDTQYF. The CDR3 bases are TGTGCCACCAGTGATCCCGGCGGACCAGGCACAGATACGCAGTATTTT.

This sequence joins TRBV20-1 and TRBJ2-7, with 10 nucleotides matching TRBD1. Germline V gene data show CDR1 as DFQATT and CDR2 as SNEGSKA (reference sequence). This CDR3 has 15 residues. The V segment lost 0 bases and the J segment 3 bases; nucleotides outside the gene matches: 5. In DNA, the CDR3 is TGCAGTGCTAGAGACCCCGGGACAGGGGTCTACGAGCAGTACTTC. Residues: CSARDPGTGVYEQYF.

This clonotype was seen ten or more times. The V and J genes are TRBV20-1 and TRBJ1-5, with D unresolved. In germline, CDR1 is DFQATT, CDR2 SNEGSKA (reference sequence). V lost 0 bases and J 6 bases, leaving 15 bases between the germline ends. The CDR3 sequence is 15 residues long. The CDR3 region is CSARDGEGLSQPQHF. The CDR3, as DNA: TGCAGTGCTAGAGATGGAGAAGGCCTCTCTCAGCCCCAGCATTTT.

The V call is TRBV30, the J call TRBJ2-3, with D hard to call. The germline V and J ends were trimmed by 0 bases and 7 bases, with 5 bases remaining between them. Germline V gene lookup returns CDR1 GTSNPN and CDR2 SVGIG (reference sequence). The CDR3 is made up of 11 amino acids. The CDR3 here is CAWSVQNTQYF. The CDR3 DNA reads TGTGCCTGGAGTGTACAAAATACGCAGTATTTT. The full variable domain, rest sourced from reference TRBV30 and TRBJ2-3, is SQTIHQWPATLVQPVGSPLSLECTVEGTSNPNLYWYRQAAGRGLQLLFYSVGIGQISSEVPQNLSASRPQDRQFILSSKKLLLSDSGFYLCAWSVQNTQYFGPGTRLTVL.

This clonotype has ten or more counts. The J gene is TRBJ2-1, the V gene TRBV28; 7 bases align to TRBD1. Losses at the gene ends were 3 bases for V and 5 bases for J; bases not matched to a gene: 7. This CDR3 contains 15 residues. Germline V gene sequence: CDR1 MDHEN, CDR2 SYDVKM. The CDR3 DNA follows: TGTGCCAGCAGTTTCCCTCCCACAGGGGACAATGAGCAGTTCTTC. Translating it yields CASSFPPTGDNEQFF. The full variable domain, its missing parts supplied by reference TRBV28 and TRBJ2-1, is DVKVTQSSRYLVKRTGEKVFLECVQDMDHENMFWYRQDPGLGLRLIYFSYDVKMKEKGDIPEGYSVSREKKERFSLILESASTNQTSMYLCASSFPPTGDNEQFFGPGTRLTVL.

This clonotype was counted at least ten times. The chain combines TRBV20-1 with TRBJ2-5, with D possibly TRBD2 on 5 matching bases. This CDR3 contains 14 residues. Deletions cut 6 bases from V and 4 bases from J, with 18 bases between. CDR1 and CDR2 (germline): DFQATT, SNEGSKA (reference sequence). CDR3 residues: CSAFLTQGGETQYF. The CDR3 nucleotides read TGCAGTGCCTTTCTAACTCAAGGAGGAGAGACCCAGTACTTC.

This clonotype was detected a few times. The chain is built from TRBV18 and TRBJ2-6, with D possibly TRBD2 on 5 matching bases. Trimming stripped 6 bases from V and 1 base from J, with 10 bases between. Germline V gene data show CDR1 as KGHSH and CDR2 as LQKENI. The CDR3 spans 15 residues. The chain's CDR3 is CASSSPGSGANVLTF. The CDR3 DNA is TGTGCCAGCTCCTCGCCGGGGTCTGGGGCCAACGTCCTGACTTTC.

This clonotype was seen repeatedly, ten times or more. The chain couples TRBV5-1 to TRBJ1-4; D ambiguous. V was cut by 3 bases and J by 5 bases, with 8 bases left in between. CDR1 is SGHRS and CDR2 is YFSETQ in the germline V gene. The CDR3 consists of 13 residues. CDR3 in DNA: TGCGCCAGCAGCTACGGGATGAATGAAAAACTGTTTTTT. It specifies CASSYGMNEKLFF.

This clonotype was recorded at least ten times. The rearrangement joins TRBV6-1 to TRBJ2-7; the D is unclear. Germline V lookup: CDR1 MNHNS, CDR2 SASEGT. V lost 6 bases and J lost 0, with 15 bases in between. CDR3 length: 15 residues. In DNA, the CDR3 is TGTGCCAGCAGATTCATGGACGGACGCTCCTACGAGCAGTACTTC. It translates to CASRFMDGRSYEQYF.

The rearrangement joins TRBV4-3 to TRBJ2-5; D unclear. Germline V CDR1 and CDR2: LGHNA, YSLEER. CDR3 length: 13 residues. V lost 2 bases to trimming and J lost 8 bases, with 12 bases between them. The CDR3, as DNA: TGCGCCAGCAGCCAACAAACAGAGGCAACCCAGTACTTC. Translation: CASSQQTEATQYF.

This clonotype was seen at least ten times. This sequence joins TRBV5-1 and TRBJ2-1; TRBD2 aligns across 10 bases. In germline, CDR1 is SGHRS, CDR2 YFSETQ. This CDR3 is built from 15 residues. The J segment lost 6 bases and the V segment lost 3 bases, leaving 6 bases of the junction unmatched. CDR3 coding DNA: TGCGCCAGCAGCTGGCAAGCGGGAGGGACCAATGAGCAGTTCTTC. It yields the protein CASSWQAGGTNEQFF.

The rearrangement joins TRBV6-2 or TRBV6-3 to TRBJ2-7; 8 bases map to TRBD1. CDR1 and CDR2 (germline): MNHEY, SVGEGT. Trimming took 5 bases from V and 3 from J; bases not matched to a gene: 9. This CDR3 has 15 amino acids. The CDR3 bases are TGTGCCAGCAGTCCCCTCGGGACAGGTTTCTACGAGCAGTACTTC. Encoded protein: CASSPLGTGFYEQYF.

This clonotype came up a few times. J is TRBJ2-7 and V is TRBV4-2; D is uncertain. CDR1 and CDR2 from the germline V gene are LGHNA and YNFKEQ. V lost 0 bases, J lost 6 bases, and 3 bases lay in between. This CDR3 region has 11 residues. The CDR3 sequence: CASSQDFEQYF. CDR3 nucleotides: TGTGCCAGCAGCCAAGATTTCGAGCAGTACTTC.

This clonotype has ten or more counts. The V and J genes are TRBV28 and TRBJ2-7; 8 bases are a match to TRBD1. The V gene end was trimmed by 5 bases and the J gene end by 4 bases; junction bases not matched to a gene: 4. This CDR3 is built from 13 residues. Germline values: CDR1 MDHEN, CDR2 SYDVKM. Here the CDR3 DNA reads TGTGCCAGCAGTAAGGGACAGGTATACGAGCAGTACTTC. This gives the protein CASSKGQVYEQYF.

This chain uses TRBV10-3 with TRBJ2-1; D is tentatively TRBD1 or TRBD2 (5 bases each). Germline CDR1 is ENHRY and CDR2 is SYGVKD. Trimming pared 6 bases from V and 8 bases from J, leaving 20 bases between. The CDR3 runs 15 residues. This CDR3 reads CAIRPGLLGTDEQFF. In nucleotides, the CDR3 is TGTGCCATCAGGCCAGGGCTTTTAGGGACGGATGAGCAGTTCTTC.

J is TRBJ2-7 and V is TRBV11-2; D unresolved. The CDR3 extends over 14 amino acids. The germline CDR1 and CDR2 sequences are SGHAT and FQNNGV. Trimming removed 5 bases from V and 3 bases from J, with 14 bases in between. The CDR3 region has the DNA TGTGCCAGCAGCCTAAACACAGCAGGCTACGAGCAGTACTTC. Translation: CASSLNTAGYEQYF.

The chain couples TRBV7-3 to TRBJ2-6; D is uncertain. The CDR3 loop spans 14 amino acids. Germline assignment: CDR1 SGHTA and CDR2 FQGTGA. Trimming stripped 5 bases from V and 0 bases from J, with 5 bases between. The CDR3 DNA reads TGTGCCAGCAGCCTCCGCTCTGGGGCCAACGTCCTGACTTTC. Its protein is CASSLRSGANVLTF.

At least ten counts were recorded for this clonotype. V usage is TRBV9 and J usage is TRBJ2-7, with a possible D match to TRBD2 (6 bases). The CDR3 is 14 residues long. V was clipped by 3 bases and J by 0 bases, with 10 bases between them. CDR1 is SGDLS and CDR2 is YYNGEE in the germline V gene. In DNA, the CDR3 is TGTGCCAGCAGCGACGGACTAACCTCCTACGAGCAGTACTTC. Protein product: CASSDGLTSYEQYF.

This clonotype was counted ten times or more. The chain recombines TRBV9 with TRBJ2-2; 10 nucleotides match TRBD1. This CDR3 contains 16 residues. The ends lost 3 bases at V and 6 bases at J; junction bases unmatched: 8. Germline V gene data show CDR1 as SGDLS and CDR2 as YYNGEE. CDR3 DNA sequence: TGTGCCAGCAGCGCGGTGGGACAGGGGATCGCCGGGGAGCTGTTTTTT. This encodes CASSAVGQGIAGELFF. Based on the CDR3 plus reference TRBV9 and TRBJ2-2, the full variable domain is DSGVTQTPKHLITATGQRVTLRCSPRSGDLSVYWYQQSLDQGLQFLIQYYNGEERAKGNILERFSAQQFPDLHSELNLSSLELGDSALYFCASSAVGQGIAGELFFGEGSRLTVL.

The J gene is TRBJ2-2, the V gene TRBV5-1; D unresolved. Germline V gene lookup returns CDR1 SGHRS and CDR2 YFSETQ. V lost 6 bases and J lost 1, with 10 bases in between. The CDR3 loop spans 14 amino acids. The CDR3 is CASNAPGNTGELFF. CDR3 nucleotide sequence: TGCGCCAGCAATGCCCCGGGGAACACCGGGGAGCTGTTTTTT.

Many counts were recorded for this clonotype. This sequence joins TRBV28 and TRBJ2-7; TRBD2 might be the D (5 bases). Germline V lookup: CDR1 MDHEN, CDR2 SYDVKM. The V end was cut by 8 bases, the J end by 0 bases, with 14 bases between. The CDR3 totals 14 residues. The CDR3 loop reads CASAHGDSSYEQYF. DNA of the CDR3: TGTGCCAGCGCCCACGGGGATAGCTCCTACGAGCAGTACTTC. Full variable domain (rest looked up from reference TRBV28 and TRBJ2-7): DVKVTQSSRYLVKRTGEKVFLECVQDMDHENMFWYRQDPGLGLRLIYFSYDVKMKEKGDIPEGYSVSREKKERFSLILESASTNQTSMYLCASAHGDSSYEQYFGPGTRLTVT.

The CDR3 DNA sequence: TGTGCCAGCCCCGTGGGGGGGGAAGCTTTCTTT. Its translation: CASPVGGEAFF. The J gene is TRBJ1-1, the V gene TRBV19, with D tentatively TRBD1 (5 bases). The V end was cut by 9 bases, the J end by 8 bases, with 13 bases between. The CDR3 covers 11 residues. From germline, CDR1 is LNHDA and CDR2 SQIVND (reference sequence).

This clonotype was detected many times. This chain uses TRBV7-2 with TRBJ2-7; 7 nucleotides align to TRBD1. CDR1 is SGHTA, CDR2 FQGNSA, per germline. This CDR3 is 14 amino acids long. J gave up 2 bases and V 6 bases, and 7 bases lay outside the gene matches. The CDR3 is CASRTEGGTYEQYF. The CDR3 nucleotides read TGTGCCAGCAGGACGGAAGGGGGCACCTACGAGCAGTACTTC.

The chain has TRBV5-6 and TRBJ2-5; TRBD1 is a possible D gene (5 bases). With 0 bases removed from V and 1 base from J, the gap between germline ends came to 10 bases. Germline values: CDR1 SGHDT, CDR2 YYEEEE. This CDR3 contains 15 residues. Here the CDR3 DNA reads TGTGCCAGCAGCTTGGCAGGGCCGTTCCAAGAGACCCAGTACTTC. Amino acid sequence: CASSLAGPFQETQYF.

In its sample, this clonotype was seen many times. The CDR3 sequence: CASSSGVRDHTGELFF. In DNA form, the CDR3 reads TGTGCCAGCAGTTCCGGTGTGCGGGACCACACCGGGGAGCTGTTTTTT. V is TRBV6-2 or TRBV6-3 and J is TRBJ2-2, with TRBD2 as a possible D gene (6 bases). Germline CDR1 reads MNHEY; CDR2 reads SVGEGT. Trimming took 4 bases from V and 3 from J, leaving 15 bases between them. This CDR3 is built from 16 residues.

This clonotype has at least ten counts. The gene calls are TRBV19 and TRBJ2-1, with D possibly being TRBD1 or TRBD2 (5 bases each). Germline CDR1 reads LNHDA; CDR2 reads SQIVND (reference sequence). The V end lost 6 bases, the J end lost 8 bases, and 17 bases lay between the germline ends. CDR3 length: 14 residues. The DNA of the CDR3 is TGTGCCAGTAGGGTACACGGGGCCGAGGATGAGCAGTTCTTC. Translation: CASRVHGAEDEQFF.